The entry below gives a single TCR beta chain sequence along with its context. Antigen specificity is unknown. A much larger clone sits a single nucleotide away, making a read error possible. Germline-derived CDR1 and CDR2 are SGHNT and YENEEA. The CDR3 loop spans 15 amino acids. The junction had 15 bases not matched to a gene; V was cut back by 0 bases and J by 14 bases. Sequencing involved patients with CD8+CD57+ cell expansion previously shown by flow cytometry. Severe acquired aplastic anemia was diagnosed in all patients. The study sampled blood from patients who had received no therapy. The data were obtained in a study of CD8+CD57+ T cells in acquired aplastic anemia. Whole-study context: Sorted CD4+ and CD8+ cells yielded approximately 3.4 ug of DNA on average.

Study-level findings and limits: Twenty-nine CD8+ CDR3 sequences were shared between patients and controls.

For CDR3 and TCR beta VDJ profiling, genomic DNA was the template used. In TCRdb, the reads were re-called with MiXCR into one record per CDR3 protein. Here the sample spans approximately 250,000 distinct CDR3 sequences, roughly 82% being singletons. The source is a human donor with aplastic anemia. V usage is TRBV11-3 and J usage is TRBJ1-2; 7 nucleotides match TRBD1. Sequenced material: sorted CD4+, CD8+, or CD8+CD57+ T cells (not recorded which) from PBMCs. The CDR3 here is CASSLDLTGNTDATF. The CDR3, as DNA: TGTGCCAGCAGCTTAGATCTGACAGGGAACACTGACGCTACCTTC.